This T cell receptor beta chain was obtained from a study of long-term antiretroviral therapy in people with HIV (dated by TCRdb to the early 2020s). Notes on the research overall: The earliest samples were collected approximately a decade before the 2015 WHO recommendation for immediate ART, a period when ART was typically delayed until CD4 counts fell. This retrospective serial study examined whether starting ART and sustained HIV suppression were associated with changes in the composition and diversity of the TRB repertoire in peripheral blood. From some 33 adults with confirmed HIV infection, the cohort provided roughly 200 cryopreserved PBMC samples, gathered serially across a mean of around 6 years (range 1-12). Of the approximately 30 participants with HIV, ten to eleven were female. Test extractions of a monoclonal T-cell line alongside some 35 polyclonal samples showed no cross-contamination during QIAcube processing.

The full study reports these points: No data were available on ART adherence, viral resistance or therapy changes, limiting inferences about post-ART repertoire changes. CDR3 length ranges in HIV repertoires were narrower than in controls, and network structure suggested an antigen-experienced repertoire with only a slight naive shift after ART. Starting ART was linked to a significant rise in TRB diversity, yet even after long-term ART the diversity remained significantly lower than in transplant donor controls. The repertoire was dominated across all time points by expanded TRB clones identified before ART initiation, although this dominance was seen to fluctuate and to decrease in many PLHIV after ART. The samples were dated from about 2003 to 2018, and the ART regimens that were used may be less effective than current ART regimens. Because pre-ART samples had limited cell numbers, profiling was done on unsorted PBMC rather than on sorted CD4+ and CD8+ T cells. Since PBMC availability was limited, sequencing covered only the TCR beta chain, with no alpha chain pairing.

Inclusion was restricted to participants for whom at least one PBMC sample before ART initiation and at least two post-ART samples were available. Every participant with HIV received treatment in the United States of America. Before DNA extraction, cryopreserved samples containing roughly 1-11 million PBMC were thawed and washed. At the time of the earliest PBMC sample for each participant with HIV, ages ranged from 23 to 54 years. PBMC samples were contributed by each participant from 1-4 timepoints before ART initiation and 2-8 timepoints after ART initiation, with a median of 7 samples. Serial HIV viral load, CD4+ T-cell count, ART history and demographic data were obtained for every participant. Genomic DNA was extracted from unsorted PBMC with a Qiagen kit on a QIAcube, processed in batches of 12 samples. The immunoSEQ hsTCRB v3.0 assay was used at survey level resolution to sequence the TRB variable region. The target sequencing depth for TRB was roughly 40,000-55,000 T-cell genomes per sample. An Illumina MiSeq with a v3 150-cycle kit was used to sequence the pooled TRB libraries. The original pipeline was this. Analysis of repertoires was carried out in R inside a reproducible Nextflow workflow spanning QC, data transformation and analysis. LymphoSeq2, an R package for exploring AIRR-Seq data, was used to implement the custom analyses. A few samples that produced fewer than 5000 total TRB sequences were removed, so 150 to 200 HIV repertoires were analyzed. Among the 188 retained HIV repertoires, 55 to 65 were collected before ART initiation and around 130 were collected after ART initiation. Repertoires were downsampled to 5000 TRB nucleotide sequences, and summary statistics were averaged over 100 downsampling iterations. The analysis kept only TRB sequences whose CDR3 regions were at least seven amino acids long. Two measures captured diversity: a Shannon entropy-derived clonality score and the Gini coefficient. In the repertoire networks, any two of the top 5000 CDR3 amino acid sequences were linked whenever the two sequences differed by an edit distance of one. Antigen specificity groups and MHC restriction were predicted for TRB CDR3 amino acid sequences with GLIPH2. CDR3 amino acid sequences were matched against VDJdb and McPAS-TCR to flag known CMV, EBV, HIV or tissue antigen associations. Pre-ART, post-ART and control groups were compared with Wilcoxon signed-rank tests and Holm-Bonferroni correction. This immuneACCESS table, as held by TCRdb, lists in-frame sequences with V and J called but not all clones. Of the missing ones, under half trace to an unresolved V gene in checked studies; the others have no known cause. That table supplies the V and J calls and clone size; D and trimming were determined from the DNA. The sample records 23,000 or so clones, 76% of which are singletons. Approximately 4.8% of the sample is in the top ten clones.

V ends up 5 bases short and J 5 bases short, with an unmatched junction base count of 3. Via the germline V gene (reference sequence), CDR1 is SEHNR and CDR2 FQNEAQ. Its CDR3 holds 13 amino acids, cysteine through phenylalanine. Left in the record is the CDR3 DNA by itself, 39 bases read in frame from the first base. This clone has more than one count but fewer than ten. It lacks a known antigen. Within one base of it there is no much larger clone, and no base qualities were kept. The rearranged chain carries TRBV7-9 and TRBJ2-7, and TRBD2 matches 10 of the central bases. The material sequenced was unsorted PBMCs, taken 0.5 years after starting antiretroviral therapy. This receptor was obtained from a woman in her forties with HIV. The DNA is TGTGCCAGCAGCAGTAGCGGGGGGAACGAGCAGTACTTC. It codes for CASSSSGGNEQYF.